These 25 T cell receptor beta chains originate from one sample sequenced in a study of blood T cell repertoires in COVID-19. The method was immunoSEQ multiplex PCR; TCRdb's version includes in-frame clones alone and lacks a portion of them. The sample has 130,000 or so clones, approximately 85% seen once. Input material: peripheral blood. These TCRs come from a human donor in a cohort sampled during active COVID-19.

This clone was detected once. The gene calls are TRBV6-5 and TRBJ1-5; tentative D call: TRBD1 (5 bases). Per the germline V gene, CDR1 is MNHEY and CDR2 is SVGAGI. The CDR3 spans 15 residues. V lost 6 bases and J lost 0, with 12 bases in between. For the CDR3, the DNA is TGTGCCAGCAGAACAGGATTATATAGCAATCAGCCCCAGCATTTT. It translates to CASRTGLYSNQPQHF.

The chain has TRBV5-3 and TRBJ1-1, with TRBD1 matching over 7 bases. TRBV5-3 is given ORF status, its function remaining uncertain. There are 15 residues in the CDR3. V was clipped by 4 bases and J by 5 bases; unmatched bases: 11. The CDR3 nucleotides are TGTGCCAGAAGCACTCGGACAGGACGGGAAACTGAAGCTTTCTTT. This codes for CARSTRTGRETEAFF.

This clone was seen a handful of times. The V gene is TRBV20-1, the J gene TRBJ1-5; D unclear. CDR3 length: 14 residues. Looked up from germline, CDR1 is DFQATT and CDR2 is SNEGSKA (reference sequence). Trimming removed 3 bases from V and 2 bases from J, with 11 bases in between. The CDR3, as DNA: TGCAGTGCTAGTTCCTCTGGAGGCAATCAGCCCCAGCATTTT. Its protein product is CSASSSGGNQPQHF.

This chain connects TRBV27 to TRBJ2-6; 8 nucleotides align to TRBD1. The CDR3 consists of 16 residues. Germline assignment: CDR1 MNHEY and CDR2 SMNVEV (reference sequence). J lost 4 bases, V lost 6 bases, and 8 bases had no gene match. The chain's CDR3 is CASRGQGASGANVLTF. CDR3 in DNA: TGTGCCAGCAGAGGACAGGGCGCATCCGGGGCCAACGTCCTGACTTTC.

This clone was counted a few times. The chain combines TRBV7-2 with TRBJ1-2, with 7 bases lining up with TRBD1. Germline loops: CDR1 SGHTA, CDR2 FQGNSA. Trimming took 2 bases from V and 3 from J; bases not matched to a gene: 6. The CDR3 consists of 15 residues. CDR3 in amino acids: CASSLRDSGHYGYTF. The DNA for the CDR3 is TGTGCCAGCAGCTTAAGGGACAGCGGACACTATGGCTACACCTTC.

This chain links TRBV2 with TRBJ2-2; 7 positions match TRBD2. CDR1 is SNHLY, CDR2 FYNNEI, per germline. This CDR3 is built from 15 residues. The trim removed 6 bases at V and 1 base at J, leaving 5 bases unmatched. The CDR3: CASRAGLLNTGELFF. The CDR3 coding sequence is TGTGCCAGCAGAGCGGGACTCCTGAACACCGGGGAGCTGTTTTTT.

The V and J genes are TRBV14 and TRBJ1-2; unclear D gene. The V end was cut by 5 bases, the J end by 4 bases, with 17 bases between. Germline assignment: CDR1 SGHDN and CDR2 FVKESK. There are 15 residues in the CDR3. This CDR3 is CASSSRLKPGYGYTF. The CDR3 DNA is TGTGCCAGCAGCTCTAGACTGAAACCGGGCTATGGCTACACCTTC.

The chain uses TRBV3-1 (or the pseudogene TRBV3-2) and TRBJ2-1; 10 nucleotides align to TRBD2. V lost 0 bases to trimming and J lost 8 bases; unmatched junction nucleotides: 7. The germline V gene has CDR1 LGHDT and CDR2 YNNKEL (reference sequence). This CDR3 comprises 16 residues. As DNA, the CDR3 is TGTGCCAGCAGCCAAGATCTTACTAGCGGGGTTGATGAGCAGTTCTTC. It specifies CASSQDLTSGVDEQFF.

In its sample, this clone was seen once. CDR3 amino acids: CASSIWGGNNEQFF. CDR3 DNA sequence: TGTGCCAGTAGTATATGGGGGGGAAACAATGAGCAGTTCTTC. The V call is TRBV19, the J call TRBJ2-1; 7 bases are a match to TRBD2. This CDR3 spans 14 amino acids. CDR1 is LNHDA and CDR2 is SQIVND in the germline V gene (reference sequence). Trimming at V came to 2 bases and at J to 5 bases, leaving 3 bases not matched to a gene.

The DNA for the CDR3 is TGTGCCAGCAGTGAAGGATACAGGGAAGCTTTCTTT. Encoded protein: CASSEGYREAFF. The chain has TRBV6-1 and TRBJ1-1, with a tentative D call TRBD1 (5 bases). The CDR3 is 12 amino acids. Germline loops: CDR1 MNHNS, CDR2 SASEGT. V was trimmed by 1 base and J by 8 bases, leaving 8 bases between them.

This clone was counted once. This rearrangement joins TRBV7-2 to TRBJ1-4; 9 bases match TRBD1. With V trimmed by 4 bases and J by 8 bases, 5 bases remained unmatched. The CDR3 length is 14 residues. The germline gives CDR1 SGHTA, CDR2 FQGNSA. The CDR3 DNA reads TGTGCCAGCAGCTCGGGACAGGGCGGGGAAAAACTGTTTTTT. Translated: CASSSGQGGEKLFF.

CDR3 DNA sequence: TGTGCCAGCAGCGTAGGGGGCAAGGGCTATGGCTACACCTTC. Protein product: CASSVGGKGYGYTF. The genes are TRBV5-4 and TRBJ1-2, with 7 bases aligning to TRBD1. The CDR3 consists of 14 residues. The trim removed 4 bases at V and 4 bases at J, leaving 7 bases unmatched. Germline-derived CDR1 and CDR2 are SGHNT and YYREEE (reference sequence). Full variable domain (remainder filled in from reference TRBV5-4 and TRBJ1-2): ETGVTQSPTHLIKTRGQQVTLRCSSQSGHNTVSWYQQALGQGPQFIFQYYREEENGRGNFPPRFSGLQFPNYSSELNVNALELDDSALYLCASSVGGKGYGYTFGSGTRLTVV.

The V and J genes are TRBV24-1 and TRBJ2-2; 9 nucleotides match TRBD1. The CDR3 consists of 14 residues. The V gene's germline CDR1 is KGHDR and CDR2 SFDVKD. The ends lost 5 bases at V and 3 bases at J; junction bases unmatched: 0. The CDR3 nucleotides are TGTGCCACCAGTGGGACAGGGGACACCGGGGAGCTGTTTTTT. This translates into CATSGTGDTGELFF.

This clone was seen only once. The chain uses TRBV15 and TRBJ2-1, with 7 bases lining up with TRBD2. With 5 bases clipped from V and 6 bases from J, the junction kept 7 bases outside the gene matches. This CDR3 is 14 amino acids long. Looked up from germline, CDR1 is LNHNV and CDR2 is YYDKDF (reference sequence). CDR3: CATSSKREGNEQFF. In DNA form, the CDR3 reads TGTGCCACCAGCTCCAAGCGGGAAGGCAATGAGCAGTTCTTC.

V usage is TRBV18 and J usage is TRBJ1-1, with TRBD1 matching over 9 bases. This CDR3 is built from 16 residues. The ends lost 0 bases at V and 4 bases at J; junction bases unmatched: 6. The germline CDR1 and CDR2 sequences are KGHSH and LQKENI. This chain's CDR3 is CASSPPRRQGGTEAFF. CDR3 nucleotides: TGTGCCAGCTCACCACCGAGGCGACAGGGGGGCACTGAAGCTTTCTTT. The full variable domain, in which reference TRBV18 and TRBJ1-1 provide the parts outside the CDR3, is NAGVMQNPRHLVRRRGQEARLRCSPMKGHSHVYWYRQLPEEGLKFMVYLQKENIIDESGMPKERFSAEFPKEGPSILRIQQVVRGDSAAYFCASSPPRRQGGTEAFFGQGTRLTVV.

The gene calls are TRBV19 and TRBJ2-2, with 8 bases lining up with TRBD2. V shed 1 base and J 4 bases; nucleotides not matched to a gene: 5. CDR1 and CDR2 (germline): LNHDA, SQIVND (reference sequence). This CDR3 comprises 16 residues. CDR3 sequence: CASSIAGGPGTGELFF. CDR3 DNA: TGTGCCAGTAGTATAGCGGGGGGGCCCGGCACCGGGGAGCTGTTTTTT.

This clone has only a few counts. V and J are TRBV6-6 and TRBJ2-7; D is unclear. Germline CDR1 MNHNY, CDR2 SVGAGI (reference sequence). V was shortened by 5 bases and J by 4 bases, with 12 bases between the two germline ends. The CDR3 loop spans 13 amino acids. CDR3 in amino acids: CASSPLSSYEQYV. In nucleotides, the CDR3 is TGTGCCAGCAGTCCCCTAAGTTCTTACGAGCAGTACGTC.

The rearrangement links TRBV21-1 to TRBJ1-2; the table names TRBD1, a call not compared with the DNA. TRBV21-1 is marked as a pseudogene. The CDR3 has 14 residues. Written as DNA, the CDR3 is TGTGCCAGCAGCAAAACCTTTTTATTGACAGATTACACCTTC. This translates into CASSKTFLLTDYTF.

CDR3 sequence reads: CASSHTRDRGEKLFF. For the CDR3, the DNA is TGTGCCAGCAGCCACACCCGGGACAGGGGTGAAAAACTGTTTTTT. The rearrangement uses TRBV11-3 and TRBJ1-4; TRBD1 matches at 10 bases. V dropped 5 bases and J dropped 7; count of bases not matched to a gene: 7. The CDR3 length is 15 residues. Germline CDR1 and CDR2: SGHNT and YENEEA.

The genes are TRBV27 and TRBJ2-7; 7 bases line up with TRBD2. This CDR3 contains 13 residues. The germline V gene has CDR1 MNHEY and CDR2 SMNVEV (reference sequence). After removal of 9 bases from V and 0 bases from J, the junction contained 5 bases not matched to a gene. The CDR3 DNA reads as TGTGCCAGACCTTGCGGGGGCTCCTACGAGCAGTACGTC. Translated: CARPCGGSYEQYV.

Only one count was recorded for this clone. DNA of the CDR3: TGTGCCAGCAGCCCACCGACATCTGGTGGCTACACCTTC. Translation: CASSPPTSGGYTF. This chain connects TRBV6-6 to TRBJ1-2; no clear D gene. Germline CDR1 is MNHNY and CDR2 is SVGAGI (reference sequence). The V and J ends lost 6 bases and 7 bases respectively, with 15 bases between them. This CDR3 contains 13 residues.

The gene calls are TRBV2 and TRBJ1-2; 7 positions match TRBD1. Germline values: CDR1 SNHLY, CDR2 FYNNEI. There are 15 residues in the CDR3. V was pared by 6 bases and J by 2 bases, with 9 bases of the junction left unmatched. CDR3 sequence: CASSLTGDPNYGYTF. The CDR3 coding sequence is TGTGCCAGCAGCTTAACAGGGGATCCCAACTATGGCTACACCTTC.

CDR3 DNA: TGTGCCAGCAGTGATGAGTCTCAAGAGACCCAGTACTTC. Its translation: CASSDESQETQYF. This rearrangement joins TRBV2 to TRBJ2-5; no reliable D call. CDR1 is SNHLY, CDR2 FYNNEI, per germline. The length of the CDR3 is 13 residues. The V end was cut by 3 bases, the J end by 2 bases, with 7 bases between. The complete variable domain, with remaining parts taken from reference TRBV2 and TRBJ2-5, reads EPEVTQTPSHQVTQMGQEVILRCVPISNHLYFYWYRQILGQKVEFLVSFYNNEISEKSEIFDDQFSVERPDGSNFTLKIRSTKLEDSAMYFCASSDESQETQYFGPGTRLLVL.

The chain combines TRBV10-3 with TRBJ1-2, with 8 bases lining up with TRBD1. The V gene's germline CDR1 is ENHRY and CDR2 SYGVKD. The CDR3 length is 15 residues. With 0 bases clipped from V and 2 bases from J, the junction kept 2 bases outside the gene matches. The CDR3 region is CAISESTGANYGYTF. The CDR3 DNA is TGTGCCATCAGTGAGTCGACAGGGGCGAACTATGGCTACACCTTC.

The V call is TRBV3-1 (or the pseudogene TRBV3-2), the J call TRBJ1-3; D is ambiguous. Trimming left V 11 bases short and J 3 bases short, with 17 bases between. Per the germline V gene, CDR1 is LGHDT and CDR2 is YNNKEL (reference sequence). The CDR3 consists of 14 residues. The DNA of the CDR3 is TGTGCCTCTCAGCGGGTTATCTGTGGAAACACCATATATTTT. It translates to CASQRVICGNTIYF.